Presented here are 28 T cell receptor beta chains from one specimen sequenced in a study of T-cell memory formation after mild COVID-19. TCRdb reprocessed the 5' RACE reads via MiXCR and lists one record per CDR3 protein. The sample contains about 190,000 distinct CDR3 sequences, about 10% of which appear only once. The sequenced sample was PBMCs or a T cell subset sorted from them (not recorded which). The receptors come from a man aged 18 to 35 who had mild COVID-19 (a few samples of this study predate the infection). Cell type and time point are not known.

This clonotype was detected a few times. This chain's CDR3 is CASTPNGGLGDEQYF. DNA for the CDR3: TGTGCCAGTACCCCAAACGGCGGGCTGGGGGACGAGCAGTACTTC. V gene TRBV19 combines with J gene TRBJ2-7; either TRBD1 or TRBD2 may fit D (5 bases each). The length of the CDR3 is 15 residues. V was trimmed by 7 bases and J by 5 bases, leaving 21 bases between them. CDR1 and CDR2 from the germline V gene are LNHDA and SQIVND (reference sequence). The full variable domain, in which reference TRBV19 and TRBJ2-7 provide the parts outside the CDR3, is DGGITQSPKYLFRKEGQNVTLSCEQNLNHDAMYWYRQDPGQGLRLIYYSQIVNDFQKGDIAEGYSVSREKKESFPLTVTSAQKNPTAFYLCASTPNGGLGDEQYFGPGTRLTVT.

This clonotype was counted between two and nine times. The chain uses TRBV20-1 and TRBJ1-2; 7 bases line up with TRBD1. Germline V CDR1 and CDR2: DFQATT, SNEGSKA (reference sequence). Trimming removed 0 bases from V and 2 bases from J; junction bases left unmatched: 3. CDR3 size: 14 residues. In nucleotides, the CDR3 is TGCAGTGCTAGAGATGTCAGGGGGAACTATGGCTACACCTTC. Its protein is CSARDVRGNYGYTF.

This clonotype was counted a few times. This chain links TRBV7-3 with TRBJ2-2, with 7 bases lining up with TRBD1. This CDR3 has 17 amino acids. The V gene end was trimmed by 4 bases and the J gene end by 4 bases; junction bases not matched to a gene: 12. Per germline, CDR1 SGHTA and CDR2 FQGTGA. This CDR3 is CASSSTIETGRTGELFF. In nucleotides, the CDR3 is TGTGCCAGCAGCTCAACCATAGAGACAGGGCGCACCGGGGAGCTGTTTTTT.

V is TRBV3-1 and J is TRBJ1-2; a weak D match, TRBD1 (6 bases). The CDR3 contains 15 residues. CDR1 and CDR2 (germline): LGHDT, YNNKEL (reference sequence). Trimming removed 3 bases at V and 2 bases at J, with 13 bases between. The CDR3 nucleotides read TGTGCCAGCAGCCAGACCGGGACATCGAACTATGGCTACACCTTC. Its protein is CASSQTGTSNYGYTF.

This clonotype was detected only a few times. In DNA form, the CDR3 reads TGTGCCCTAGCCCCGGCGGGGTGGGGAGATACGCAGTATTTT. This sequence encodes CALAPAGWGDTQYF. This chain links TRBV28 with TRBJ2-3; TRBD2 might be the D (6 bases). In germline, CDR1 is MDHEN, CDR2 SYDVKM. V was trimmed by 11 bases and J by 5 bases, leaving 20 bases between them. This CDR3 spans 14 amino acids.

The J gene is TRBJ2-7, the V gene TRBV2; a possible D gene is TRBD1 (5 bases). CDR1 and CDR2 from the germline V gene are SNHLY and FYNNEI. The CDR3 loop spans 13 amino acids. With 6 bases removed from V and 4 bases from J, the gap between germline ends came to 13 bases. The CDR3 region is CASSQRQTYEQYV. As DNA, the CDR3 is TGTGCCAGCAGCCAAAGACAGACATACGAGCAGTACGTC.

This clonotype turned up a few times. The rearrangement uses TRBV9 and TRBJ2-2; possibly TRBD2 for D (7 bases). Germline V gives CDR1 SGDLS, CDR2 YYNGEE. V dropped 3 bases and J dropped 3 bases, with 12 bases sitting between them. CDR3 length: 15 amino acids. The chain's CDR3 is CASSAGGLDTGELFF. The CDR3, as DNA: TGTGCCAGCAGCGCCGGGGGGCTCGACACCGGGGAGCTGTTTTTT.

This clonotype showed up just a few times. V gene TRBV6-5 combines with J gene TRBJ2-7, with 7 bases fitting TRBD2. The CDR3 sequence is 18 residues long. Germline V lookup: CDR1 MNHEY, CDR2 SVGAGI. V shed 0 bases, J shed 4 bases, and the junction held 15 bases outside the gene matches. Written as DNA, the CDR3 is TGTGCCAGCAGTTACTCGAGTGGGGCTAGCGGAAGTTTGTACGAGCAGTACTTC. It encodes CASSYSSGASGSLYEQYF.

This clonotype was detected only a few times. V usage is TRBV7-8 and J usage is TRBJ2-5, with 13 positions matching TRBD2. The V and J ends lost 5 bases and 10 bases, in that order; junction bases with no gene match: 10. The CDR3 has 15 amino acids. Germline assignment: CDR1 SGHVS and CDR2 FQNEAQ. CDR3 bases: TGTGCCAGCAGCGTGACTAGCGGGGGGCCTCTCGACCAGTACTTC. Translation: CASSVTSGGPLDQYF.

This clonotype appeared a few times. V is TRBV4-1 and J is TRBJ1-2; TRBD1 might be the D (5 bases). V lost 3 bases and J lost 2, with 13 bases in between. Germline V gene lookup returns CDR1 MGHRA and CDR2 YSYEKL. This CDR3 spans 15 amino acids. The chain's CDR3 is CASSQTGVRNYGYTF. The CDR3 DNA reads TGCGCCAGCAGCCAGACGGGGGTACGAAACTATGGCTACACCTTC.

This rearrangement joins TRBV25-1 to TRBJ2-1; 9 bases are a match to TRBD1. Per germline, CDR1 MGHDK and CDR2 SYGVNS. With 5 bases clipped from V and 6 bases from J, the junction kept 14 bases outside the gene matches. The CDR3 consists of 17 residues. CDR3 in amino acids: CASSLPPGQGNRNEQFF. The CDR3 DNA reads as TGTGCCAGCAGTCTCCCGCCCGGACAGGGGAATCGCAATGAGCAGTTCTTC.

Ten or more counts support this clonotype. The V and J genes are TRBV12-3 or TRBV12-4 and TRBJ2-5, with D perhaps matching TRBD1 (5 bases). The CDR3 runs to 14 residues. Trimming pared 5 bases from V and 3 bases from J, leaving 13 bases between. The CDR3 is CASSPTWTKETQYF. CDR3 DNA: TGTGCCAGCAGTCCCACCTGGACAAAAGAGACCCAGTACTTC.

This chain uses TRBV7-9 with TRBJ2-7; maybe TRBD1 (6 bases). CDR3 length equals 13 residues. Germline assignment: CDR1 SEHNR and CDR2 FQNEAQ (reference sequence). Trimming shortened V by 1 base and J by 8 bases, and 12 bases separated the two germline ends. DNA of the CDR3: TGTGCCAGCAGCTTAGATGGGGGCGTGAAGCAGTACGTC. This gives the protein CASSLDGGVKQYV.

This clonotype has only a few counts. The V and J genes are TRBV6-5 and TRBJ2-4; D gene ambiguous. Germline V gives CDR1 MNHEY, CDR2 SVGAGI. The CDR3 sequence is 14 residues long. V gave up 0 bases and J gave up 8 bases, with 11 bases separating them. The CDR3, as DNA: TGTGCCAGCAGTTACTCAGGGCTCAAGGACATTCAGTACTTC. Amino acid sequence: CASSYSGLKDIQYF.

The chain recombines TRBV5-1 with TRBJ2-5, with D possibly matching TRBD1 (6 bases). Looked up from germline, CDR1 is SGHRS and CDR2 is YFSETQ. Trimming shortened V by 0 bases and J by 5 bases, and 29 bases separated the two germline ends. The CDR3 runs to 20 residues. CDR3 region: CASSLVLRLGQPREGETQYF. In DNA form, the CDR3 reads TGCGCCAGCAGCTTGGTACTTCGCCTTGGACAGCCAAGAGAGGGGGAGACCCAGTACTTC.

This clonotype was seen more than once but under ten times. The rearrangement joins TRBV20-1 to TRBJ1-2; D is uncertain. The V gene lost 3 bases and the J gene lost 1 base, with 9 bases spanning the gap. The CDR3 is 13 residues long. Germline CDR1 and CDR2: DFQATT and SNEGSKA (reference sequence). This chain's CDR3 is CSASIILNYGYTF. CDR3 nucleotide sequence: TGCAGTGCTAGCATTATTCTTAACTATGGCTACACCTTC.

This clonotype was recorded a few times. CDR3: CASSLVPGAKKLNTEAFF. CDR3 coding DNA: TGCGCCAGCAGCTTGGTTCCAGGGGCCAAAAAGTTGAACACTGAAGCTTTCTTT. V usage is TRBV5-1 and J usage is TRBJ1-1, with a possible D match to TRBD1 (6 bases). The CDR3 has 18 residues. V was cut by 0 bases and J by 0 bases, with 18 bases left in between. Germline CDR1 and CDR2: SGHRS and YFSETQ. The complete variable domain, with remaining parts taken from reference TRBV5-1 and TRBJ1-1, reads KAGVTQTPRYLIKTRGQQVTLSCSPISGHRSVSWYQQTPGQGLQFLFEYFSETQRNKGNFPGRFSGRQFSNSRSEMNVSTLELGDSALYLCASSLVPGAKKLNTEAFFGQGTRLTVV.

DNA for the CDR3: TGCGCCAGCAGCGACGACCCGGGGTCTGGGGCCAACGTCCTGACTTTC. It is translated as CASSDDPGSGANVLTF. This chain joins TRBV5-1 and TRBJ2-6; possible D gene TRBD2, 5 bases. This CDR3 is 16 amino acids long. The V end was cut by 4 bases, the J end by 1 base, with 12 bases between. CDR1 is SGHRS, CDR2 YFSETQ, per germline.

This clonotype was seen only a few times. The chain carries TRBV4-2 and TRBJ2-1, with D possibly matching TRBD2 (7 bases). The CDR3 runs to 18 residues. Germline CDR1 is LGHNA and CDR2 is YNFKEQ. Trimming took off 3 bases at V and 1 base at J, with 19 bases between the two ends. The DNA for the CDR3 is TGTGCCAGCAGCCATGACCCGGGGGGCCTAAGGTCCTACAATGAGCAGTTCTTC. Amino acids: CASSHDPGGLRSYNEQFF.

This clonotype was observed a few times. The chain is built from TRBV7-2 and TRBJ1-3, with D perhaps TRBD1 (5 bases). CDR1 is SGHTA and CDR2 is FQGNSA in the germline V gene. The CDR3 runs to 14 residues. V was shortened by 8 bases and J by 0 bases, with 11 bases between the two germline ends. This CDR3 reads CASSWDSSGNTIYF. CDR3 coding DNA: TGTGCCAGCTCGTGGGACTCCTCTGGAAACACCATATATTTT.

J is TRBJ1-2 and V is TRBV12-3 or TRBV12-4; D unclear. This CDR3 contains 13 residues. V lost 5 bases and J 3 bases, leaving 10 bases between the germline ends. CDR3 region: CASSPGIDYGYTF. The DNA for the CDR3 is TGTGCCAGCAGTCCAGGTATAGACTATGGCTACACCTTC.

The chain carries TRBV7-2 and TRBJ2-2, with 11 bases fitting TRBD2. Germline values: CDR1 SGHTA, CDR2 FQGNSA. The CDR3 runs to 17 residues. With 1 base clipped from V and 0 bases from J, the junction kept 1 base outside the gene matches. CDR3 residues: CASSLVSGGANTGELFF. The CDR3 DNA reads TGTGCCAGCAGCTTAGTTAGCGGGGGGGCGAACACCGGGGAGCTGTTTTTT.

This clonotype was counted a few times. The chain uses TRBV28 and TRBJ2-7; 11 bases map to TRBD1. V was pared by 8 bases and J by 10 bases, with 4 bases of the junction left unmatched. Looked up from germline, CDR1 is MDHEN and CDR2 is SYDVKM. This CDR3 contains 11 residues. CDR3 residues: CASEGTGGQYV. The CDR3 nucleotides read TGTGCCAGCGAGGGGACAGGGGGACAGTACGTC.

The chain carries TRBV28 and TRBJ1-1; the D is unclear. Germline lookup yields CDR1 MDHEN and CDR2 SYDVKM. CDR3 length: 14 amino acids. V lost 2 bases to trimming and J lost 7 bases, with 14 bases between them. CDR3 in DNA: TGTGCCAGCAGTTTAGGAGGGTCGAAAGGTGAAGCTTTCTTT. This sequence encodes CASSLGGSKGEAFF.

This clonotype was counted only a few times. The CDR3 here is CASSPPRAAGNQPQHF. DNA for the CDR3: TGTGCCAGCAGCCCCCCCAGGGCAGCGGGTAATCAGCCCCAGCATTTT. The J gene is TRBJ1-5, the V gene TRBV6-6; D is possibly TRBD1 (5 bases). The ends were cut back, 6 bases at V and 4 bases at J, with 19 bases in the middle. In germline, CDR1 is MNHNY, CDR2 SVGAGI (reference sequence). The CDR3 contains 16 residues.

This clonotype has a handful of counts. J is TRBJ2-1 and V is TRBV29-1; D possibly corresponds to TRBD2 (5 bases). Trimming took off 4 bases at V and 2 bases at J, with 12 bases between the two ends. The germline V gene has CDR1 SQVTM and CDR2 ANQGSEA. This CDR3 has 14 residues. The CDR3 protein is CSVVRGSTYNEQFF. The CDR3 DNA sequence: TGCAGCGTTGTACGGGGTTCAACCTACAATGAGCAGTTCTTC.

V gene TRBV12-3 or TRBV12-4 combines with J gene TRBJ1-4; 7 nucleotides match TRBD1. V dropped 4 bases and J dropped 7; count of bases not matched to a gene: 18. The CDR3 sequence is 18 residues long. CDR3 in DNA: TGTGCCAGCAGTTCCTATACTATCCCGGGACAGTATAGTGAAAAACTGTTTTTT. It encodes CASSSYTIPGQYSEKLFF.

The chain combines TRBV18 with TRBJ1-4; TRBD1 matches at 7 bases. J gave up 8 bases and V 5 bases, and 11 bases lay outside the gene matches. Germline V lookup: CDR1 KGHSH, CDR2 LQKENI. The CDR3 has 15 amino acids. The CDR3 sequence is CASSAGTVLGEKLFF. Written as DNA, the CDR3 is TGTGCCAGCTCAGCCGGGACAGTCCTCGGGGAAAAACTGTTTTTT.